The T cell receptor (beta chain) described here comes from a study of OX40 agonist ivuxolimab in advanced cancers. Sequencing was performed with immunoSEQ multiplex PCR; in TCRdb, only in-frame clones are kept and a portion is missing. The sample includes fewer than 35,000 clones, more than 80% seen only once; the top ten take around 19%. The CDR3 has 12 amino acids. V shed 6 bases and J 5 bases; nucleotides not matched to a gene: 4. CDR1 and CDR2 from the germline V gene are MNHEY and SMNVEV (reference sequence). Sequenced material: CD4+ or CD8+ T cells sorted from blood, taken in a trial of the OX40 agonist ivuxolimab. V and J are TRBV27 and TRBJ2-7; 7 positions agree with TRBD2. The sequence came from an adult with an advanced solid tumor such as melanoma, head and neck, liver or kidney cancer. CDR3 region: CASRGGIHEQYF. CDR3 in DNA: TGTGCCAGCAGGGGGGGGATCCACGAGCAGTACTTC.